These 23 T cell receptor beta chains originate from one sample sequenced in a study of blood T cell repertoires in COVID-19. Assay used: immunoSEQ multiplex PCR; TCRdb lists only in-frame clones, some missing. The table includes 200,000 to 300,000 clones, 82% detected once. Sequenced: peripheral blood. Source of these receptors: a woman aged 80 or older with acute or convalescent COVID-19.

The gene calls are TRBV7-8 and TRBJ1-2; 7 bases are a match to TRBD1. The germline CDR1 and CDR2 sequences are SGHVS and FQNEAQ. The CDR3 spans 15 residues. V dropped 6 bases and J dropped 6; count of bases not matched to a gene: 13. The CDR3 loop reads CASSLAGTATHGYTF. The DNA for the CDR3 is TGTGCCAGCAGTCTCGCCGGGACAGCGACCCATGGCTACACCTTC.

The chain combines TRBV7-9 with TRBJ1-4; maybe TRBD1 (6 bases). The CDR3 spans 19 residues. The V gene's germline CDR1 is SEHNR and CDR2 FQNEAQ (reference sequence). Trimming took 5 bases from V and 7 from J, leaving 29 bases between them. CDR3 amino acids: CASSPVPLSSGGPREKLFF. CDR3 nucleotide sequence: TGTGCCAGCAGCCCCGTCCCCTTAAGTTCGGGGGGCCCCCGTGAAAAACTGTTTTTT.

The gene calls are TRBV27 and TRBJ1-2; D is undetermined. The V gene's germline CDR1 is MNHEY and CDR2 SMNVEV (reference sequence). CDR3 length equals 14 residues. Trimming shortened V by 6 bases and J by 7 bases, and 18 bases separated the two germline ends. The CDR3 DNA is TGTGCCAGCAGCCCAAATAGCTTAGGATTTGGCTACACCTTC. This encodes CASSPNSLGFGYTF.

The J gene is TRBJ1-1, the V gene TRBV5-1; 7 nucleotides align to TRBD1. This CDR3 has 14 amino acids. In germline, CDR1 is SGHRS, CDR2 YFSETQ. After removal of 4 bases from V and 4 bases from J, the junction contained 7 bases not matched to a gene. CDR3 in DNA: TGCGCCAGCAGCCCAGTTTCAGGGGGCACTGAAGCTTTCTTT. Translating gives CASSPVSGGTEAFF.

The chain combines TRBV14 with TRBJ1-3; D call uncertain. Germline V gives CDR1 SGHDN, CDR2 FVKESK. There are 17 residues in the CDR3. Trimming shortened V by 0 bases and J by 5 bases, and 17 bases separated the two germline ends. CDR3 in DNA: TGTGCCAGCAGCCAAGATTCGACGTCGAGGTTTCGAAACACCATATATTTT. Translated: CASSQDSTSRFRNTIYF.

This clone was recorded once. CDR3 sequence: CASSTVQGVNTGELFF. CDR3 DNA: TGTGCCAGCAGTACGGTGCAGGGGGTGAACACCGGGGAGCTGTTTTTT. The chain uses TRBV6-4 and TRBJ2-2, with TRBD1 matching 7 bases. Germline CDR1 and CDR2: MRHNA and SNTAGT. This CDR3 is built from 16 residues. Trimming at V came to 5 bases and at J to 1 base, leaving 7 bases not matched to a gene.

This chain connects TRBV4-2 to TRBJ2-7, with 9 bases identical to TRBD2. The V gene's germline CDR1 is LGHNA and CDR2 YNFKEQ. The CDR3 totals 15 residues. After removal of 3 bases from V and 4 bases from J, the junction contained 7 bases not matched to a gene. CDR3 residues: CASSHATSGGYEQYF. CDR3 nucleotide sequence: TGTGCCAGCAGCCATGCGACTAGCGGAGGATACGAGCAGTACTTC.

The V and J genes are TRBV7-8 and TRBJ1-1; 9 bases match TRBD1. Germline V gene lookup returns CDR1 SGHVS and CDR2 FQNEAQ. The CDR3 covers 15 residues. The V and J ends lost 3 bases and 3 bases, in that order; junction bases with no gene match: 5. This CDR3 reads CASSFSDRGDTEAFF. As DNA, the CDR3 is TGTGCCAGCAGCTTCTCGGACAGGGGTGACACTGAAGCTTTCTTT.

The genes are TRBV5-6 and TRBJ2-2, with 14 bases aligning to TRBD2. This CDR3 region has 18 residues. J lost 6 bases, V lost 3 bases, and 10 bases had no gene match. Germline V gene sequence: CDR1 SGHDT, CDR2 YYEEEE. CDR3 loop: CASSSAGTSGGLSGELFF. The DNA for the CDR3 is TGTGCCAGCAGCTCCGCCGGGACTAGCGGGGGCCTGTCCGGGGAGCTGTTTTTT.

The J gene is TRBJ2-1, the V gene TRBV21-1; the DNA was not used to check the table's D call, TRBD1. TRBV21-1 is a pseudogene. This CDR3 region has 14 residues. CDR3 DNA sequence: TGTGCCACCAAGAGGGGGCTCCCTTACAATGAGCAGTTCTTC. It translates to CATKRGLPYNEQFF.

V gene TRBV30 combines with J gene TRBJ1-2; maybe TRBD1 (5 bases). Germline CDR1 is GTSNPN and CDR2 is SVGIG (reference sequence). There are 14 residues in the CDR3. V was trimmed by 4 bases and J by 2 bases, leaving 14 bases between them. The CDR3 sequence is CAWNPTAKNYGYTF. Written as DNA, the CDR3 is TGTGCCTGGAACCCGACAGCCAAGAACTATGGCTACACCTTC.

This clone was detected only once. The chain joins TRBV28 to TRBJ1-1; 9 nucleotides agree with TRBD1. Germline V gene sequence: CDR1 MDHEN, CDR2 SYDVKM. V shed 2 bases and J 5 bases; nucleotides not matched to a gene: 9. This CDR3 has 16 residues. The CDR3 DNA is TGTGCCAGCAGTTTAAAAATTGGACAGGGGCGAACTGAAGCTTTCTTT. This sequence encodes CASSLKIGQGRTEAFF.

The J gene is TRBJ2-1, the V gene TRBV5-1, with D possibly TRBD2 on 6 matching bases. The V end lost 3 bases, the J end lost 6 bases, and 19 bases lay between the germline ends. The V gene's germline CDR1 is SGHRS and CDR2 YFSETQ. The CDR3 covers 16 residues. CDR3 region: CASSSSAGGGINEQFF. The DNA for the CDR3 is TGCGCCAGCAGCTCAAGCGCCGGAGGAGGGATCAATGAGCAGTTCTTC. Based on the CDR3 plus reference TRBV5-1 and TRBJ2-1, the full variable domain is KAGVTQTPRYLIKTRGQQVTLSCSPISGHRSVSWYQQTPGQGLQFLFEYFSETQRNKGNFPGRFSGRQFSNSRSEMNVSTLELGDSALYLCASSSSAGGGINEQFFGPGTRLTVL.

The chain links TRBV5-4 to TRBJ2-3, with 11 bases identical to TRBD2. Germline V gene lookup returns CDR1 SGHNT and CDR2 YYREEE (reference sequence). The trim removed 4 bases at V and 3 bases at J, leaving 10 bases unmatched. This CDR3 has 17 amino acids. DNA of the CDR3: TGTGCCAGCAGCAAACTGTCTAGACTAGCGGGAACAGATACGCAGTATTTT. It translates to CASSKLSRLAGTDTQYF.

V and J are TRBV11-3 and TRBJ2-2, with D perhaps matching TRBD1 (6 bases). Germline V gene sequence: CDR1 SGHNT, CDR2 YENEEA. V lost 3 bases, J lost 2 bases, and 10 bases lay in between. This CDR3 is built from 15 residues. CDR3 in DNA: TGTGCCAGCAGCTTCGGACAGATAAACACCGGGGAGCTGTTTTTT. Translating gives CASSFGQINTGELFF.

The J gene is TRBJ2-7, the V gene TRBV29-1, with 7 bases matching TRBD1. Germline CDR1 reads SQVTM; CDR2 reads ANQGSEA. V lost 6 bases, J lost 3 bases, and 5 bases stayed unmatched. This CDR3 spans 12 amino acids. The CDR3 nucleotides are TGCAGCGTCAGGACAGGAGACTACGAGCAGTACTTC. The encoded protein is CSVRTGDYEQYF.

The chain couples TRBV27 to TRBJ1-5; D is ambiguous. The CDR3 has 15 residues. CDR1 MNHEY and CDR2 SMNVEV come from the germline V gene (reference sequence). Trimming took 2 bases from V and 2 from J, leaving 10 bases between them. CDR3 sequence: CASSLTRLGNQPQHF. In nucleotides, the CDR3 is TGTGCCAGCAGTTTAACTCGACTTGGCAATCAGCCCCAGCATTTT.

This clone appeared once. The chain carries TRBV19 and TRBJ1-5, with D possibly being TRBD1 (5 bases). Germline CDR1 is LNHDA and CDR2 is SQIVND (reference sequence). Trimming took 3 bases from V and 7 from J, leaving 16 bases between them. CDR3 length equals 15 residues. DNA of the CDR3: TGTGCCAGTAGTATTGGCGGGACCGGGCGGCAGCCCCAGCATTTT. As protein: CASSIGGTGRQPQHF.

The chain has TRBV7-2 and TRBJ1-1; 11 bases line up with TRBD1. The CDR3 length is 14 residues. Looked up from germline, CDR1 is SGHTA and CDR2 is FQGNSA. J gave up 10 bases and V 5 bases, and 9 bases lay outside the gene matches. CDR3 amino acids: CASSTAGTGGSAFF. The CDR3 nucleotides are TGTGCCAGCAGCACCGCCGGGACAGGGGGATCAGCTTTCTTT.

The rearrangement links TRBV2 to TRBJ2-5; 8 bases fit TRBD1. This CDR3 has 15 residues. The germline CDR1 and CDR2 sequences are SNHLY and FYNNEI. J gave up 4 bases and V 4 bases, and 8 bases lay outside the gene matches. The DNA of the CDR3 is TGTGCCAGCAGTGGGGCAGGGGGCCTAGGAGAGACCCAGTACTTC. The encoded protein is CASSGAGGLGETQYF.

The V call is TRBV2, the J call TRBJ2-2; a weak D match, TRBD2 (6 bases). The V end was cut by 6 bases, the J end by 8 bases, with 13 bases between. The CDR3 totals 13 residues. Germline CDR1 and CDR2: SNHLY and FYNNEI. CDR3 DNA sequence: TGTGCCAGCAGCCCGAGGAGGGAGGGGGAGCTGTTTTTT. Residues: CASSPRREGELFF. The full variable domain, completed using reference TRBV2 and TRBJ2-2, is EPEVTQTPSHQVTQMGQEVILRCVPISNHLYFYWYRQILGQKVEFLVSFYNNEISEKSEIFDDQFSVERPDGSNFTLKIRSTKLEDSAMYFCASSPRREGELFFGEGSRLTVL.

The chain links TRBV18 to TRBJ2-1; 7 positions agree with TRBD1. The germline V gene encodes CDR1 KGHSH and CDR2 LQKENI. V lost 6 bases and J lost 14; bases outside the gene matches: 22. CDR3 length equals 16 residues. CDR3: CASSPGGAAQLGQKFF. The CDR3 DNA reads TGTGCCAGCTCCCCCGGAGGTGCTGCGCAGTTGGGACAGAAGTTCTTC.

The J gene is TRBJ1-6, the V gene TRBV5-1; D may be TRBD1 (6 bases). Trimming stripped 4 bases from V and 11 bases from J, with 22 bases between. Germline CDR1 SGHRS, CDR2 YFSETQ. CDR3 length: 16 amino acids. Written as DNA, the CDR3 is TGCGCCAGCAGCGCACTGGCGGGGGCCCAAGGCGCACCCCTCCACTTT. Translating gives CASSALAGAQGAPLHF.